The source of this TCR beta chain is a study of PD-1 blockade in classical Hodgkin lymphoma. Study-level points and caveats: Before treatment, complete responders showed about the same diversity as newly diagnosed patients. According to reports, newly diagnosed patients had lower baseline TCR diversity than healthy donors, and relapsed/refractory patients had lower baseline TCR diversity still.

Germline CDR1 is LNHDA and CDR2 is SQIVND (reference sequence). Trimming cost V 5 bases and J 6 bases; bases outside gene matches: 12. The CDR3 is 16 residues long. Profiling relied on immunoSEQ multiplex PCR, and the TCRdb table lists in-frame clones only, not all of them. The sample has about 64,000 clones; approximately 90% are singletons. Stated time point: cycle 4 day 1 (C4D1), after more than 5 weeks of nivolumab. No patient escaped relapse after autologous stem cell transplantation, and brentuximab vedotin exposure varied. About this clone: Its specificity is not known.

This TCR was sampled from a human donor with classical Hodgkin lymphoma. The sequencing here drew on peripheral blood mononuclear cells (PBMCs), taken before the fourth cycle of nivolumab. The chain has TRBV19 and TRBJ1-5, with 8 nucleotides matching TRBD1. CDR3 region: CASSDSWTGIIQPQHF. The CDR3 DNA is TGTGCCAGTAGTGACTCCTGGACAGGGATTATTCAGCCCCAGCATTTT.